Detailed here is one T cell receptor beta chain. Its antigen is unknown. This record belongs to a study of PD-1 blockade in classical Hodgkin lymphoma. Study-wide findings and caveats: As was reported, newly diagnosed patients showed lower baseline TCR diversity than healthy donors did.

Assay: immunoSEQ multiplex PCR; the TCRdb copy retains only in-frame clones and omits some. The sample carries about 15,000 clones, approximately 90% recorded once. V gave up 4 bases and J gave up 5 bases; unmatched junction bases: 9. The CDR3 consists of 15 residues. Germline V gene sequence: CDR1 SGHTA, CDR2 FQGNSA. As for time point: newly diagnosed, previously untreated cHL patient sample. The receptor was isolated from a human donor with classical Hodgkin lymphoma. This chain connects TRBV7-2 to TRBJ2-7; 9 positions agree with TRBD2. Sample: peripheral blood mononuclear cells (PBMCs). The DNA of the CDR3 is TGTGCCAGCAGCTGGGGTAGCGGGAGAAACAACGAGCAGTACTTC. This gives the protein CASSWGSGRNNEQYF.